These T cell receptor beta chains were read from a single sample in a study of blood T cell repertoires in COVID-19. Generated by immunoSEQ multiplex PCR, the TCRdb table keeps only in-frame clones and is missing some. The sample gives some 88,000 clones, roughly 85% of which show up once; around 4.1% is in the top ten. Sequenced input: peripheral blood. These receptors all come from a man in his fifties or sixties with acute or convalescent COVID-19. The CDR3 runs from the conserved cysteine through the conserved F or W. The order of the fields is V gene, clone size, J gene, D gene, CDR3 DNA, CDR3 protein. D genes are given only for firm matches. Size tells how often a clone was seen (once, few, many) or the class of an expanded clone, and some rows leave it out.

TRBV28	-	TRBJ2-7	-	TGTGCCAGCAGTACAGTTTACGAGCAGTACTTC	CASSTVYEQYF
TRBV18	-	TRBJ2-7	TRBD1	TGTGCCAGCTCATATCCGGGACAGGGGGTCTACGAGCAGTACTTC	CASSYPGQGVYEQYF
TRBV30	-	TRBJ2-5	-	TGTGCCTGGAGTGTAGGGGCGGAAGAGACCCAGTACTTC	CAWSVGAEETQYF
TRBV5-1	-	TRBJ2-5	TRBD1	TGCGCCAGCAGTTCCGGGACAGGTCTCGCGGTGGAGACCCAGTACTTC	CASSSGTGLAVETQYF
TRBV5-1	-	TRBJ1-2	TRBD1	TGCGCCAGCAGCTCCCAGACAGGGCTGTTCTATGGCTACACCTTC	CASSSQTGLFYGYTF
TRBV7-2	-	TRBJ1-4	-	TGTGCCAGCAGCCCTCGGGGGGCGGTTGAAAAACTGTTTTTT	CASSPRGAVEKLFF
TRBV24-1	-	TRBJ2-7	TRBD2	TGTGCCACCAGTGATTTGCTGGGACTAGCGGAAGACCACTACGAGCAGTACTTC	CATSDLLGLAEDHYEQYF
TRBV6-1	-	TRBJ2-7	-	TGTGCCAGCAGTGAAGGGACAGCGACCTACGAGCAGTACTTC	CASSEGTATYEQYF
TRBV5-1	-	TRBJ2-2	-	TGCGCCAGCAGCTTGGTGGGAGGCCGCGGGGAGCTGTTTTTT	CASSLVGGRGELFF
TRBV2	-	TRBJ2-2	-	TGTGCCAGCAGTGTTATCGGGAGAGGGACCGGGGAGCTGTTTTTT	CASSVIGRGTGELFF
TRBV5-1	-	TRBJ2-3	TRBD2	TGCGCCAGCAGCTTGGCCCCTAGCGGGGGTACAGATACGCAGTATTTT	CASSLAPSGGTDTQYF
TRBV4-1	-	TRBJ2-1	TRBD2	TGCGCCAGCAGCCAAGAAGGGGTAGCGGGAGGTATCTACAATGAGCAGTTCTTC	CASSQEGVAGGIYNEQFF
TRBV3-1/TRBV3-2	-	TRBJ2-7	TRBD1	TGTGCCAGCAGCCCCGGGACAGCCTACGAGCAGTACTTC	CASSPGTAYEQYF
TRBV5-1	-	TRBJ2-7	TRBD2	TGCGCCAGCAGCCTGCCCGGACTAGCGGGAGGCCACCCCTCCTACGAGCAGTACTTC	CASSLPGLAGGHPSYEQYF
TRBV10-2	-	TRBJ2-2	-	TGCGCCAGCAGGGACATGATCGGGGAGCTGTTTTTT	CASRDMIGELFF
TRBV3-1/TRBV3-2	-	TRBJ2-1	TRBD2	TGTGCCAGCAGCCAAGATCTGGCTAGCGGGGGGGCAATCTTC	CASSQDLASGGAIF
TRBV6-2/TRBV6-3	once	TRBJ1-2	-	TGTGCCAGCACCCCCCCGGGGGTTATCTTTGGCTACACCTTC	CASTPPGVIFGYTF
TRBV19	-	TRBJ2-5	TRBD2	TGTGCCAGTAGCAAGAGACTAGCGGGAAGTGGAGAGACCCAGTACTTC	CASSKRLAGSGETQYF
TRBV7-9	-	TRBJ2-1	-	TGTGCCAGCAGCTTAGGAGGGCAGAATGAGCAGTTCTTC	CASSLGGQNEQFF
TRBV7-7	-	TRBJ2-5	TRBD2	TGTGCCAGCAGCTTAAGGCTAGCGGGAGCTAACCAAGAGACCCAGTACTTC	CASSLRLAGANQETQYF
TRBV2	-	TRBJ1-2	-	TGTGCCAGCAGGCCCTCCGGGGGAGGCTATGGCTACACCTTC	CASRPSGGGYGYTF
TRBV30	-	TRBJ1-4	-	TGTGCCTGGAGTCCGGGCGGGGCCAAACTGTTTTTT	CAWSPGGAKLFF
TRBV5-1	-	TRBJ1-1	TRBD1	TGCGCCAGCAGGTCCGGGACAGGGGGCTTTTTGAACACTGAAGCTTTCTTT	CASRSGTGGFLNTEAFF
TRBV9	-	TRBJ1-3	TRBD1	TGTGCCAGCAGCGAGACAGGGATTGGAAACACCATATATTTT	CASSETGIGNTIYF